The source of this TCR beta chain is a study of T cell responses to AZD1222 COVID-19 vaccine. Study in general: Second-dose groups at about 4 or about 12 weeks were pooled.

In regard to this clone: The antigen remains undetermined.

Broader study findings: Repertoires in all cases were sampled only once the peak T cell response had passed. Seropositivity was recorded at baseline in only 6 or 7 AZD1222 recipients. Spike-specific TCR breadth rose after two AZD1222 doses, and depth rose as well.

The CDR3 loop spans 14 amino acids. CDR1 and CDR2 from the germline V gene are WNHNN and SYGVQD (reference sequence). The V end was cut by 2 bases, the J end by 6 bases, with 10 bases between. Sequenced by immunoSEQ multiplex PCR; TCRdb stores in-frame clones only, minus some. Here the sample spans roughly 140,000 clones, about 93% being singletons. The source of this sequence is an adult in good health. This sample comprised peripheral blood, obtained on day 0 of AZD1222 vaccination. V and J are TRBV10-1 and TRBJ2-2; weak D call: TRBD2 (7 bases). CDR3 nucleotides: TGCGCCAGCAGTGAGACAGGGAGGGCCGGGGAGCTGTTTTTT. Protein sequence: CASSETGRAGELFF.